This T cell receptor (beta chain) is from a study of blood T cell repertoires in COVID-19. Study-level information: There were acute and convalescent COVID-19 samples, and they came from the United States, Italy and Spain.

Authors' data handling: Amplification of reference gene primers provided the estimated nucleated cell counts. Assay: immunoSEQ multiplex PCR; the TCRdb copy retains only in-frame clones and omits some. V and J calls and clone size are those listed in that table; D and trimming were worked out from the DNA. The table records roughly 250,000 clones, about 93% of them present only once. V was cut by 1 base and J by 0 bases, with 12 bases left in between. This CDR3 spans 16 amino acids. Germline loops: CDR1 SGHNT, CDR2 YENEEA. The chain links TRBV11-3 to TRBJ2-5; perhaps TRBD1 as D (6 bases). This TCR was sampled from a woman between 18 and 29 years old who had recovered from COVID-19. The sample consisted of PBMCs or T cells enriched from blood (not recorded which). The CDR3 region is CASSLVGTLHQETQYF. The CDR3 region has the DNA TGTGCCAGCAGCTTAGTTGGGACACTTCACCAAGAGACCCAGTACTTC.